These 4 T cell receptor beta chains share one sample of origin, sequenced in a study of T cells in Graves' hyperthyroidism and ophthalmopathy. Amplified TCR beta CDR3 regions came from RNA transcripts. An initial round of RT-PCR targeting the TCR CDR3 relied on the HTBI primer set. TCRdb reprocessed the multiplex PCR reads via MiXCR and lists one record per CDR3 protein. The table has 750,000 to 950,000 distinct CDR3 sequences, roughly 37% seen once. What was sequenced was blood. The receptors were gathered from a man between 18 and 29 years old with Graves' hyperthyroidism.

The rearrangement uses TRBV30 and TRBJ1-1, with TRBD1 identical over 7 bases. With V trimmed by 0 bases and J by 7 bases, 5 bases remained unmatched. This CDR3 contains 13 residues. Germline lookup yields CDR1 GTSNPN and CDR2 SVGIG (reference sequence). The CDR3 bases are TGTGCCTGGAGTGTGCCCCAGGGGGTTGAAGCTTTCTTT. This translates into CAWSVPQGVEAFF.

This clonotype was detected a few times. The V call is TRBV7-9, the J call TRBJ2-7; TRBD1 matches at 10 bases. The V segment lost 5 bases and the J segment 5 bases; nucleotides outside the gene matches: 6. CDR3 length: 14 residues. Germline V lookup: CDR1 SEHNR, CDR2 FQNEAQ (reference sequence). Here the CDR3 reads CASSGWDRGNEQYF. CDR3 sequence (DNA): TGTGCCAGCAGCGGATGGGACAGGGGCAACGAGCAGTACTTC.

This rearrangement joins TRBV7-9 to TRBJ2-7, with 9 positions matching TRBD1. V lost 4 bases and J lost 1; bases outside the gene matches: 5. From germline, CDR1 is SEHNR and CDR2 FQNEAQ (reference sequence). This CDR3 has 15 residues. CDR3 in amino acids: CASSWGQGESYEQYF. Written as DNA, the CDR3 is TGTGCCAGCAGCTGGGGACAGGGCGAGTCCTACGAGCAGTACTTC.

This clonotype appeared a few times. The chain uses TRBV9 and TRBJ2-7, with 7 bases fitting TRBD1. The ends lost 7 bases at V and 3 bases at J; junction bases unmatched: 10. The germline V gene encodes CDR1 SGDLS and CDR2 YYNGEE. The CDR3 totals 14 residues. This chain's CDR3 is CASRDKTGDYEQYF. The CDR3 nucleotides read TGTGCCAGCCGCGATAAAACAGGGGACTACGAGCAGTACTTC.